The T cell receptor (beta chain) under discussion was sequenced for a study of blood T cells in healthy people across ages. In this sample, this clonotype turned up a few times. Through a sample-barcoded 5' primer and a J-beta primer mix, a second PCR was run for about 6 to 12 cycles. Each single sample gave us at least 3 million CDR3-containing paired-end reads. TCRdb passed the 5' RACE reads through MiXCR, listing each CDR3 protein once. The sample holds more than 1,400,000 distinct CDR3 sequences; roughly 40% are singletons and the top ten take under 8%. V lost 3 bases and J lost 0; bases outside the gene matches: 4. The germline V gene encodes CDR1 DFQATT and CDR2 SNEGSKA (reference sequence). The CDR3 is 16 amino acids.

The chain is built from TRBV20-1 and TRBJ2-1, with 11 positions matching TRBD2. The source material was blood. The sequence was obtained from a woman younger than 30 in good health. CDR3 coding DNA: TGCAGTGCTAGTACTAGCGGGGGCCTCTCCTACAATGAGCAGTTCTTC. It yields the protein CSASTSGGLSYNEQFF.